This T cell receptor (beta chain) is drawn from a study of T cells after yellow fever vaccination. TCRdb used MiXCR to reprocess the 5' RACE reads, holding one entry per CDR3 protein. The data hold under 300,000 distinct CDR3 sequences, with 6.9% observed a single time. This clonotype has a count of ten or more. There are 14 residues in the CDR3. V dropped 6 bases and J dropped 2 bases, with 12 bases sitting between them. The germline CDR1 and CDR2 sequences are MNHEY and SMNVEV (reference sequence). The sample was CD4+ T cells sorted from PBMCs, taken 15 days after the yellow fever booster vaccination. This sequence was found in a man younger than 45 who received the YFV17D yellow fever vaccine. The gene calls are TRBV27 and TRBJ2-3; TRBD2 might be the D (7 bases). In DNA, the CDR3 is TGTGCCAGCAGGCAAGCGGGACACACAGATACGCAGTATTTT. Translated, it gives CASRQAGHTDTQYF.